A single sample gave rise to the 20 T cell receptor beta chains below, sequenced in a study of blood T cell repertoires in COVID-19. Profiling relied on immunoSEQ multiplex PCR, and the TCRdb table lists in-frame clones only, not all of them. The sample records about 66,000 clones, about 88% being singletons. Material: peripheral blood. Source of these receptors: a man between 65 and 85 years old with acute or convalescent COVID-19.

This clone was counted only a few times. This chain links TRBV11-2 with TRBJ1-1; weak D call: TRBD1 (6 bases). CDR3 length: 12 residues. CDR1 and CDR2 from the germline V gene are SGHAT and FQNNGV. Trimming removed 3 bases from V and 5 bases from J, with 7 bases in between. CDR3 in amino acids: CASSFDRTEAFF. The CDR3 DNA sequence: TGTGCCAGCAGCTTCGACAGGACTGAAGCTTTCTTT.

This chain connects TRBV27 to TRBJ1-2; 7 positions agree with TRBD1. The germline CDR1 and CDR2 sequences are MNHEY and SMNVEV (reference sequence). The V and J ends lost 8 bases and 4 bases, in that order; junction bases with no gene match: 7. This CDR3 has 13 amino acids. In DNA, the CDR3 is TGTGCCAGCCGAAAGACAGGGACCTATGGCTACACCTTC. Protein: CASRKTGTYGYTF.

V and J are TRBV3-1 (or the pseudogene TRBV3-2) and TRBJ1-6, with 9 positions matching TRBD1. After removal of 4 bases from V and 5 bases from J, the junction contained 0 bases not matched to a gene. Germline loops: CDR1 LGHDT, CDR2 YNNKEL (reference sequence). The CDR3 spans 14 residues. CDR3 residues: CASSRQGDNSPLHF. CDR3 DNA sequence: TGTGCCAGCAGCCGACAGGGGGATAATTCACCCCTCCACTTT.

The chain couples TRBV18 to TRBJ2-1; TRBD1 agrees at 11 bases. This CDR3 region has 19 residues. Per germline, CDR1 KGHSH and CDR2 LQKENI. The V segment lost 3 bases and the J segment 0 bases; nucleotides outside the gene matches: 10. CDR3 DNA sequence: TGTGCCAGCTCACCTACCCGGGACAGGGGGAGGAGCTCCTACAATGAGCAGTTCTTC. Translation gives CASSPTRDRGRSSYNEQFF.

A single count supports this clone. CDR3 nucleotides: TGTGCCAGCAGCTTGGGGACAGTACCGAAACTGTTTTTT. It translates to CASSLGTVPKLFF. V and J are TRBV5-8 and TRBJ1-4, with D maybe TRBD1 (6 bases). This CDR3 is built from 13 residues. Germline V gene data show CDR1 as SGHTS and CDR2 as YDEGEE. V lost 0 bases, J lost 11 bases, and 11 bases lay in between.

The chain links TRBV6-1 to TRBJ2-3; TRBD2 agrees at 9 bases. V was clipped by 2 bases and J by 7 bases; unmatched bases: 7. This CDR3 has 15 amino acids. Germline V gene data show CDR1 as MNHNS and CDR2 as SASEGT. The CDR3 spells CASSERRGGPHTQYF. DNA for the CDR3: TGTGCCAGCAGTGAACGGCGGGGGGGTCCGCATACGCAGTATTTT.

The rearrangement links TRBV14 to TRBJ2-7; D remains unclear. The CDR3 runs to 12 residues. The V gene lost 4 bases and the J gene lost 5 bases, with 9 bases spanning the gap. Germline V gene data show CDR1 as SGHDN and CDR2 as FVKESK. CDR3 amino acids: CASSPAANEQYF. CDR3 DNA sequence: TGTGCCAGCAGCCCCGCAGCGAACGAGCAGTACTTC.

The chain's CDR3 is CASSGAKGVHTQYF. CDR3 nucleotides: TGTGCCAGCTCTGGTGCTAAGGGGGTCCATACGCAGTATTTT. This chain links TRBV2 with TRBJ2-3; a possible D gene is TRBD1 (6 bases). The V end was cut by 8 bases, the J end by 7 bases, with 19 bases between. In germline, CDR1 is SNHLY, CDR2 FYNNEI. CDR3 length equals 14 residues.

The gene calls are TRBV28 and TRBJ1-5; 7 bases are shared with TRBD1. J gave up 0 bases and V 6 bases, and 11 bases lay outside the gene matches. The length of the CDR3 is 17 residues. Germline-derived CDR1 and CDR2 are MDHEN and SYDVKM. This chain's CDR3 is CASSRPSGQHSNQPQHF. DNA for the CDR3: TGTGCCAGCAGCCGACCCTCGGGACAGCATAGCAATCAGCCCCAGCATTTT.

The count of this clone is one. The CDR3 region has the DNA TGTGCCAGCAGTGACAGGGGGCGGACTAATGAAAAACTGTTTTTT. Encoded protein: CASSDRGRTNEKLFF. This rearrangement joins TRBV25-1 to TRBJ1-4, with 8 positions matching TRBD1. V trimming: 3 bases; J trimming: 2 bases; junction bases outside the gene matches: 2. CDR3 length equals 15 residues. From germline, CDR1 is MGHDK and CDR2 SYGVNS.

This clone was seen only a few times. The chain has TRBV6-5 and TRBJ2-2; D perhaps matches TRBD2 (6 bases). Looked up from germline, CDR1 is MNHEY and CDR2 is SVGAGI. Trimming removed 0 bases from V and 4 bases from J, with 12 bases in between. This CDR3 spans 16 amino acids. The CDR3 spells CASSYSPGVGTGELFF. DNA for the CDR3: TGTGCCAGCAGTTACTCTCCGGGGGTGGGCACCGGGGAGCTGTTTTTT.

This CDR3 reads CASSASGFRGNTEAFF. CDR3 in DNA: TGCGCCAGCAGCGCGAGCGGGTTCCGGGGGAACACTGAAGCTTTCTTT. The V gene is TRBV5-1, the J gene TRBJ1-1; no reliable D call. CDR3 length: 16 residues. Germline values: CDR1 SGHRS, CDR2 YFSETQ. V shed 4 bases and J shed 1 base, with 17 bases lying between them.

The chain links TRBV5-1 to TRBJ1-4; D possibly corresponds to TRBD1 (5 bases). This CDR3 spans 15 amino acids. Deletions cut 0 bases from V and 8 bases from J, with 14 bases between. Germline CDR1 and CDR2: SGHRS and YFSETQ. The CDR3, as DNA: TGCGCCAGCAGCTTGGGGGGCCAGTTTGGGGAAAAACTGTTTTTT. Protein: CASSLGGQFGEKLFF.

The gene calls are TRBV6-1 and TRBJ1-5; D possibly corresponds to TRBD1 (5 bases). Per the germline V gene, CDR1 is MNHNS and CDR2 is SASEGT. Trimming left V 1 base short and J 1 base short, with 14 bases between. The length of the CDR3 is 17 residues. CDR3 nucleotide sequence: TGTGCCAGCAGTGAAGGGTCAGGGTGGGTGAGCAATCAGCCCCAGCATTTT. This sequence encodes CASSEGSGWVSNQPQHF.

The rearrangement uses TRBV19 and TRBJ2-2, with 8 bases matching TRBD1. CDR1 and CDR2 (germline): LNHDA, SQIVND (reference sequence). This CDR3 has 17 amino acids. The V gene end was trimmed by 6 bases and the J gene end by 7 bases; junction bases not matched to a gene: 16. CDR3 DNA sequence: TGTGCCAGTAGCCGGGACAGGCCATTCCTGAAGGGCGGGGAGCTGTTTTTT. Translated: CASSRDRPFLKGGELFF.

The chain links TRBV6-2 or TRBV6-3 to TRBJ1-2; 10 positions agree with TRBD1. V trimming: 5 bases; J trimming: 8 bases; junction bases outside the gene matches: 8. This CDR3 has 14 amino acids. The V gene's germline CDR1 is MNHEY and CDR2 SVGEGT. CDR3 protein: CASSNRQGAFGYTF. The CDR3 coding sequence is TGTGCCAGCAGTAACCGACAGGGGGCTTTCGGCTACACCTTC.

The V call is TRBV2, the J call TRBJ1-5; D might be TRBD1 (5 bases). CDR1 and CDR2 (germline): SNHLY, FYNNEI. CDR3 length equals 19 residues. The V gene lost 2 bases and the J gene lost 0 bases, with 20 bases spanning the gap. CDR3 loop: CASSERRERGFYSNQPQHF. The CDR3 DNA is TGTGCCAGCAGTGAAAGACGGGAGCGGGGGTTTTATAGCAATCAGCCCCAGCATTTT.

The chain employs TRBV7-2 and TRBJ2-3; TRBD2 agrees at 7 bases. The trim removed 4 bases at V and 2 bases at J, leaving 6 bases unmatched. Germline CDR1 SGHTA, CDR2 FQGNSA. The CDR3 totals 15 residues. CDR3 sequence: CASSSRGGATDTQYF. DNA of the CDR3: TGTGCCAGCAGCTCTCGGGGAGGGGCCACAGATACGCAGTATTTT.

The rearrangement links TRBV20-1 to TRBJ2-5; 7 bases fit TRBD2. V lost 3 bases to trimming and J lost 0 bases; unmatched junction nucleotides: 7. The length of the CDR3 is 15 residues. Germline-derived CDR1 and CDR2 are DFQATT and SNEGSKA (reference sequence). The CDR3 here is CSASPLLADQETQYF. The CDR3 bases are TGCAGTGCTAGTCCCTTGCTAGCGGACCAAGAGACCCAGTACTTC.

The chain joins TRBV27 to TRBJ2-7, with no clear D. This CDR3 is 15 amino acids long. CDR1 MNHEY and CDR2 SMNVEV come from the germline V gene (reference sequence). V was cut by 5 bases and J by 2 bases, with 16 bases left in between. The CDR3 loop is CASSPSSFATYEQYF. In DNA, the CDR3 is TGTGCCAGCAGTCCCTCTAGTTTTGCAACCTACGAGCAGTACTTC.